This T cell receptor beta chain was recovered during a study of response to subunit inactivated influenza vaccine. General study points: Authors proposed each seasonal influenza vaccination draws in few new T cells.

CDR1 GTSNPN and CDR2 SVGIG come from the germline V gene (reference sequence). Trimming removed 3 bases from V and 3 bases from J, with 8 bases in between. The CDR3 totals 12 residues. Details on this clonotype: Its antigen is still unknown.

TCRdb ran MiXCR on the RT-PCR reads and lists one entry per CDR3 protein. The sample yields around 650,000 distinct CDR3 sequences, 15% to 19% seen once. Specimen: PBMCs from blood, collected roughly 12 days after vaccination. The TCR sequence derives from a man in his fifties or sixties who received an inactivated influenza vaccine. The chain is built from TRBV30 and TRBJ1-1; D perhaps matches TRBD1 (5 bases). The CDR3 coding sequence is TGTGCCTGGAGCCGGGGGGACACTGAAGCTTTCTTT. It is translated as CAWSRGDTEAFF. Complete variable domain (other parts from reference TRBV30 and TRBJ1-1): SQTIHQWPATLVQPVGSPLSLECTVEGTSNPNLYWYRQAAGRGLQLLFYSVGIGQISSEVPQNLSASRPQDRQFILSSKKLLLSDSGFYLCAWSRGDTEAFFGQGTRLTVV.